This T cell receptor beta chain emerged from a study of cytomegalovirus exposure and HLA in healthy donors. Sequencing used immunoSEQ multiplex PCR; TCRdb keeps in-frame clones, though not all of them. The data contain approximately 150,000 clones, around four fifths of them singletons. This CDR3 spans 15 amino acids. The V gene's germline CDR1 is SGHTA and CDR2 FQGNSA. V lost 5 bases to trimming and J lost 3 bases; unmatched junction nucleotides: 8. V and J are TRBV7-2 and TRBJ2-3; 7 bases align to TRBD1. Specimen: PBMCs. This TCR was sampled from a man under 40 in good health and CMV-seropositive. CDR3 sequence: CASSLQGSRTDTQYF. As DNA, the CDR3 is TGTGCCAGCAGCCTACAGGGGAGCCGGACAGATACGCAGTATTTT.